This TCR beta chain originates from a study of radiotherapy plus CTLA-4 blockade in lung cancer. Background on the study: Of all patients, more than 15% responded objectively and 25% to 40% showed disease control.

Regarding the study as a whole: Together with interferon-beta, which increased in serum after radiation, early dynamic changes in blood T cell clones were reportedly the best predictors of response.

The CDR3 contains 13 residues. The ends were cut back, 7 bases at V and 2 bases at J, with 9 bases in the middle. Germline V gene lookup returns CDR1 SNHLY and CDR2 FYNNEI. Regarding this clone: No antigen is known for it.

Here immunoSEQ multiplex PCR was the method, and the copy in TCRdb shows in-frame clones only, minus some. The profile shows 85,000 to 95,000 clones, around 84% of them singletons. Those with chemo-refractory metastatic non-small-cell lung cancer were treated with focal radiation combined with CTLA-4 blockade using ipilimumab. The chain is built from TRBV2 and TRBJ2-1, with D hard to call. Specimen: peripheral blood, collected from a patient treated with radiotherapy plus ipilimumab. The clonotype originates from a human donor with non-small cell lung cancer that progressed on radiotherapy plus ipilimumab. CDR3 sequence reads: CASIGPPYNEQFF. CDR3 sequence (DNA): TGTGCCAGCATCGGACCCCCCTACAATGAGCAGTTCTTC.